Listed below are T cell receptor beta chains from one sample, sequenced in a study of molecular identifiers for immune sequencing clone quantification. A single record per CDR3 protein comes from TCRdb applying MiXCR to the PCR reads. The sample yields a few hundred thousand distinct CDR3 sequences, about 20% seen once. The sample consisted of naive CD8+ T cells from blood, with Jurkat cell RNA spiked in. Receptors were obtained from a human donor in good health. Some libraries in this study had Jurkat cell RNA spiked in. The CDR3 runs from the conserved cysteine through the conserved F or W. The order of the fields is clone size, J gene, D gene, V gene, CDR3 protein, CDR3 DNA. D genes are given only for firm matches. Clone size is not always given. Where it is, it says once, few, many or a class for expanded clones.

clone size: few; J gene: TRBJ1-2; D gene: TRBD1; V gene: TRBV4-3; CDR3 protein: CASSQGTPGTGVRGYTF; CDR3 DNA: TGCGCCAGCAGCCAAGGTACTCCCGGGACAGGGGTACGGGGCTACACCTTC
clone size: NA; J gene: TRBJ2-1; D gene: TRBD2; V gene: TRBV2; CDR3 protein: CASSDPTSGASYNEQFF; CDR3 DNA: TGTGCCAGCAGTGACCCCACTAGCGGGGCCTCCTACAATGAGCAGTTCTTC
clone size: few; J gene: TRBJ2-1; D gene: NA; V gene: TRBV10-3; CDR3 protein: CAISEWKGINEQFF; CDR3 DNA: TGTGCCATCAGTGAGTGGAAGGGAATTAATGAGCAGTTCTTC
clone size: few; J gene: TRBJ2-7; D gene: TRBD1; V gene: TRBV16; CDR3 protein: CASSQSVDRGDEQYF; CDR3 DNA: TGTGCCAGCAGCCAATCGGTCGACAGGGGGGACGAGCAGTACTTC
clone size: NA; J gene: TRBJ2-5; D gene: TRBD2; V gene: TRBV2; CDR3 protein: CASSRTSGGFQETQYF; CDR3 DNA: TGTGCCAGCAGTCGCACTAGCGGGGGGTTTCAAGAGACCCAGTACTTC
clone size: NA; J gene: TRBJ2-1; D gene: NA; V gene: TRBV19; CDR3 protein: CASSMGGQYSEQFF; CDR3 DNA: TGTGCCAGTAGTATGGGGGGGCAGTACAGTGAGCAGTTCTTC
clone size: many; J gene: TRBJ2-3; D gene: NA; V gene: TRBV11-2; CDR3 protein: CASSSPDMGGTDTQYF; CDR3 DNA: TGTGCCAGCAGCTCCCCGGACATGGGAGGAACAGATACGCAGTATTTT
clone size: many; J gene: TRBJ2-7; D gene: NA; V gene: TRBV20-1; CDR3 protein: CSARGQGYEQYF; CDR3 DNA: TGCAGTGCTAGAGGGCAGGGCTACGAGCAGTACTTC
clone size: NA; J gene: TRBJ2-7; D gene: TRBD1; V gene: TRBV3-1; CDR3 protein: CASSQVVDGQGDRRQYF; CDR3 DNA: TGTGCCAGCAGCCAAGTAGTGGACGGACAGGGGGACCGTCGGCAGTACTTC
clone size: many; J gene: TRBJ2-3; D gene: TRBD2; V gene: TRBV15; CDR3 protein: CATSRLAVSTDTQYF; CDR3 DNA: TGTGCCACCAGCAGACTAGCGGTTAGCACAGATACGCAGTATTTT
clone size: many; J gene: TRBJ1-5; D gene: NA; V gene: TRBV27; CDR3 protein: CASSFDSNQPQHF; CDR3 DNA: TGTGCCAGCAGCTTCGATAGCAATCAGCCCCAGCATTTT
clone size: many; J gene: TRBJ2-3; D gene: TRBD2; V gene: TRBV6-1; CDR3 protein: CASSESPGLANTQYF; CDR3 DNA: TGTGCCAGCAGTGAATCTCCGGGACTAGCAAATACGCAGTATTTT
clone size: NA; J gene: TRBJ2-7; D gene: TRBD1; V gene: TRBV20-1; CDR3 protein: CSARDQGQSFYEQYF; CDR3 DNA: TGCAGTGCTAGAGACCAGGGACAGTCTTTCTACGAGCAGTACTTC
clone size: NA; J gene: TRBJ2-2; D gene: NA; V gene: TRBV7-9; CDR3 protein: CATPGISGELFF; CDR3 DNA: TGTGCCACCCCCGGTATCTCCGGGGAGCTGTTTTTT
clone size: NA; J gene: TRBJ2-4; D gene: NA; V gene: TRBV7-9; CDR3 protein: CASSLNREGVSAKSIQYF; CDR3 DNA: TGTGCCAGCAGCTTAAACAGGGAAGGGGTGTCGGCCAAAAGCATTCAGTACTTC
clone size: few; J gene: TRBJ2-1; D gene: NA; V gene: TRBV6-2/TRBV6-3; CDR3 protein: CANSYMREQFF; CDR3 DNA: TGTGCCAACAGTTACATGCGTGAGCAGTTCTTC
clone size: many; J gene: TRBJ2-3; D gene: NA; V gene: TRBV4-3; CDR3 protein: CASSHAGRTGDTQYF; CDR3 DNA: TGCGCCAGCAGCCATGCCGGCCGCACGGGAGATACGCAGTATTTT
clone size: many; J gene: TRBJ1-5; D gene: NA; V gene: TRBV30; CDR3 protein: CAWRGQSNQPQHF; CDR3 DNA: TGTGCCTGGAGAGGACAGTCCAATCAGCCCCAGCATTTT
clone size: many; J gene: TRBJ2-3; D gene: NA; V gene: TRBV29-1; CDR3 protein: CSVGPRADTQYF; CDR3 DNA: TGCAGCGTGGGGCCGAGGGCAGATACGCAGTATTTT
clone size: NA; J gene: TRBJ2-5; D gene: TRBD2; V gene: TRBV12-5; CDR3 protein: CASGPWGGGQETQYF; CDR3 DNA: TGTGCTAGTGGTCCCTGGGGGGGGGGGCAAGAGACCCAGTACTTC
clone size: NA; J gene: TRBJ2-2; D gene: NA; V gene: TRBV30; CDR3 protein: CAWSVRQDGELFF; CDR3 DNA: TGTGCCTGGAGTGTACGGCAGGACGGGGAGCTGTTTTTT
clone size: many; J gene: TRBJ2-7; D gene: NA; V gene: TRBV28; CDR3 protein: CASSWGLSSYEQYF; CDR3 DNA: TGTGCCAGCAGTTGGGGACTGAGCTCCTACGAGCAGTACTTC
clone size: many; J gene: TRBJ2-3; D gene: TRBD2; V gene: TRBV7-9; CDR3 protein: CASSSGTSVDTQYF; CDR3 DNA: TGTGCCAGCAGCTCGGGGACTAGTGTAGATACGCAGTATTTT
clone size: many; J gene: TRBJ2-7; D gene: NA; V gene: TRBV2; CDR3 protein: CASSEDSSYEQYF; CDR3 DNA: TGTGCCAGCAGTGAAGACAGCTCCTACGAGCAGTACTTC
clone size: few; J gene: TRBJ2-1; D gene: NA; V gene: TRBV12-5; CDR3 protein: CASGLPGVEQFF; CDR3 DNA: TGTGCTAGTGGTTTGCCAGGGGTGGAGCAGTTCTTC
clone size: NA; J gene: TRBJ2-2; D gene: TRBD1; V gene: TRBV4-2; CDR3 protein: CASSQDGGDRAGTGELFF; CDR3 DNA: TGTGCCAGCAGCCAAGATGGGGGGGACAGGGCAGGGACCGGGGAGCTGTTTTTT
clone size: few; J gene: TRBJ1-1; D gene: TRBD1; V gene: TRBV10-3; CDR3 protein: CAISESGTGHALNYEAFF; CDR3 DNA: TGTGCCATCAGTGAGTCGGGGACAGGCCATGCCTTAAATTATGAAGCTTTCTTT